This TCR beta chain was sequenced in a study of cytomegalovirus exposure and HLA in healthy donors. Study-wide results and caveats: The authors listed 150 to 200 TCR beta chains as cytomegalovirus-associated. Sequencing likely produced, as an artifact, a cluster of highly shared sequence variants.

CDR1 and CDR2 from the germline V gene are SGHRS and YFSETQ. With V trimmed by 4 bases and J by 7 bases, 3 bases remained unmatched. This CDR3 contains 14 residues. PCR amplification relied on 60 Vbeta primers (plus 13 Jbeta primers). Clones were read by immunoSEQ multiplex PCR, and TCRdb kept only the in-frame ones, dropping some. The sample yields some 120,000 clones, 80% to 85% seen once. Turning to this clone: Its cognate antigen is unknown.

Sequencing was carried out using PBMCs. The TCR originated in a human donor in good health. This rearrangement joins TRBV5-1 to TRBJ1-6, with 9 bases identical to TRBD1. CDR3 coding DNA: TGCGCCAGCAGCCCAGGACAGGGGAATTCACCCCTCCACTTT. It yields the protein CASSPGQGNSPLHF.